These 29 T cell receptor beta chains came from one sample sequenced in a study of blood T cell repertoires in COVID-19. Here immunoSEQ multiplex PCR was the method, and the copy in TCRdb shows in-frame clones only, minus some. The sample holds about 60,000 clones, roughly 88% seen once. The sample was peripheral blood. These receptors all stem from a man aged 30-40 years with COVID-19, enrolled during active disease.

There are a few counts of this clone. This chain links TRBV5-1 with TRBJ1-2; possible D gene TRBD1, 6 bases. Germline CDR1 and CDR2: SGHRS and YFSETQ. The length of the CDR3 is 13 residues. The V and J ends lost 4 bases and 3 bases respectively, with 10 bases between them. CDR3 in DNA: TGCGCCAGCAGCCGGGACAATGACTATGGCTACACCTTC. Encoded protein: CASSRDNDYGYTF.

The chain carries TRBV30 and TRBJ2-4, with a possible D match to TRBD1 (6 bases). V was cut by 0 bases and J by 14 bases, with 20 bases left in between. The CDR3 runs 14 residues. Germline loops: CDR1 GTSNPN, CDR2 SVGIG (reference sequence). The CDR3 bases are TGTGCCTGGAGTGTACCGGGTCCTGAGTACAGGGAGTACTTC. The encoded protein is CAWSVPGPEYREYF.

This clone was picked up a small number of times. This sequence joins TRBV4-3 and TRBJ1-1; 10 bases agree with TRBD1. Germline V lookup: CDR1 LGHNA, CDR2 YSLEER. The CDR3 runs to 14 residues. Losses at the gene ends were 3 bases for V and 4 bases for J; bases not matched to a gene: 2. This CDR3 reads CASSQTGGTTEAFF. CDR3 coding DNA: TGCGCCAGCAGCCAGACAGGGGGCACCACTGAAGCTTTCTTT.

The chain combines TRBV30 with TRBJ1-1; D is perhaps TRBD1 (6 bases). The germline gives CDR1 GTSNPN, CDR2 SVGIG (reference sequence). This CDR3 spans 15 amino acids. Trimming took 4 bases from V and 5 from J, leaving 20 bases between them. CDR3 residues: CAWKTLGAGWTEAFF. The CDR3 DNA follows: TGTGCCTGGAAAACTCTGGGGGCAGGATGGACTGAAGCTTTCTTT.

The rearrangement links TRBV28 to TRBJ1-5; TRBD1 matches 8 bases. Germline V gene lookup returns CDR1 MDHEN and CDR2 SYDVKM. Trimming cost V 7 bases and J 4 bases; bases outside gene matches: 12. The CDR3 has 16 residues. DNA for the CDR3: TGTGCCAGCATTGCCAGGGACAGGTTCCAAAATCAGCCCCAGCATTTT. Its protein is CASIARDRFQNQPQHF.

This CDR3 reads CAWSFRGGYYSEQYF. CDR3 nucleotides: TGTGCCTGGAGTTTTCGAGGGGGCTACTATAGCGAGCAGTACTTC. The V and J genes are TRBV30 and TRBJ2-7; 7 bases are shared with TRBD1. CDR1 GTSNPN and CDR2 SVGIG come from the germline V gene (reference sequence). Trimming removed 2 bases from V and 6 bases from J; junction bases left unmatched: 13. The CDR3 has 15 amino acids.

V gene TRBV19 combines with J gene TRBJ1-3; possible D gene TRBD1, 6 bases. With 6 bases removed from V and 2 bases from J, the gap between germline ends came to 11 bases. Germline CDR1 reads LNHDA; CDR2 reads SQIVND (reference sequence). The CDR3 loop spans 14 amino acids. The CDR3 here is CASRFRDTGNTIYF. CDR3 DNA: TGTGCCAGTAGATTCCGGGACACTGGAAACACCATATATTTT.

The V and J genes are TRBV28 and TRBJ1-5; D remains ambiguous. V dropped 10 bases and J dropped 6 bases, with 10 bases sitting between them. Germline CDR1 and CDR2: MDHEN and SYDVKM. This CDR3 comprises 11 residues. The CDR3 nucleotides read TGTGCCACCGACGAGGGTCAGCCCCAGCATTTT. It encodes CATDEGQPQHF.

The J gene is TRBJ2-7, the V gene TRBV2; D is perhaps TRBD1 (6 bases). The V end lost 6 bases, the J end lost 6 bases, and 18 bases lay between the germline ends. Germline CDR1 and CDR2: SNHLY and FYNNEI. The CDR3 extends over 14 amino acids. The CDR3 DNA follows: TGTGCCAGCAGGCTTAACTGGCAGGGGAGCGAGCAGTACTTC. This sequence encodes CASRLNWQGSEQYF. Based on the CDR3 plus reference TRBV2 and TRBJ2-7, the full variable domain is EPEVTQTPSHQVTQMGQEVILRCVPISNHLYFYWYRQILGQKVEFLVSFYNNEISEKSEIFDDQFSVERPDGSNFTLKIRSTKLEDSAMYFCASRLNWQGSEQYFGPGTRLTVT.

The chain joins TRBV11-2 to TRBJ1-5; no definite D call. This CDR3 is built from 14 residues. Per the germline V gene, CDR1 is SGHAT and CDR2 is FQNNGV. The V and J ends lost 0 bases and 4 bases respectively, with 7 bases between them. CDR3 sequence (DNA): TGTGCCAGCAGCTTAGAGGGCCTTAATCAGCCCCAGCATTTT. It codes for CASSLEGLNQPQHF. The full variable domain, in which reference TRBV11-2 and TRBJ1-5 provide the parts outside the CDR3, is EAGVAQSPRYKIIEKRQSVAFWCNPISGHATLYWYQQILGQGPKLLIQFQNNGVVDDSQLPKDRFSAERLKGVDSTLKIQPAKLEDSAVYLCASSLEGLNQPQHFGDGTRLSIL.

The rearrangement links TRBV10-3 to TRBJ2-6; D possibly corresponds to TRBD2 (6 bases). The ends were cut back, 4 bases at V and 2 bases at J, with 15 bases in the middle. The CDR3 runs 17 residues. Germline values: CDR1 ENHRY, CDR2 SYGVKD. CDR3 protein: CAISAYGSGTGANVLTF. CDR3 coding DNA: TGTGCCATCAGTGCCTACGGGAGTGGGACTGGGGCCAACGTCCTGACTTTC.

The J gene is TRBJ1-1, the V gene TRBV7-2, with no clear D. The length of the CDR3 is 15 residues. Trimming shortened V by 1 base and J by 3 bases, and 12 bases separated the two germline ends. Germline assignment: CDR1 SGHTA and CDR2 FQGNSA. CDR3 amino acids: CASSLDAGGYTEAFF. CDR3 nucleotide sequence: TGTGCCAGCAGCTTAGATGCAGGAGGTTACACTGAAGCTTTCTTT.

In DNA, the CDR3 is TGCGCCAGCAGACCCACAGGGTTCTCTGAGACCCAGTACTTC. Amino acid sequence: CASRPTGFSETQYF. This chain connects TRBV5-1 to TRBJ2-5, with D maybe TRBD1 (6 bases). V was shortened by 5 bases and J by 5 bases, with 16 bases between the two germline ends. Germline-derived CDR1 and CDR2 are SGHRS and YFSETQ. The CDR3 length is 14 residues.

This clone occurred a few times. J is TRBJ2-7 and V is TRBV29-1; 8 bases are a match to TRBD1. V was pared by 4 bases and J by 4 bases, with 9 bases of the junction left unmatched. The CDR3 extends over 14 amino acids. Germline loops: CDR1 SQVTM, CDR2 ANQGSEA. The CDR3 region has the DNA TGCAGCGTTGCGTTGCAGGGGGCGATTTACGAGCAGTACTTC. This encodes CSVALQGAIYEQYF.

This clone has a single count. V usage is TRBV29-1 and J usage is TRBJ2-5; a possible D gene is TRBD1 (5 bases). Germline V gene sequence: CDR1 SQVTM, CDR2 ANQGSEA. V dropped 4 bases and J dropped 9 bases, with 12 bases sitting between them. This CDR3 is built from 11 residues. This CDR3 reads CSVVDIRAQYF. The CDR3 DNA sequence: TGCAGCGTTGTCGACATCAGGGCCCAGTACTTC.

The V and J genes are TRBV27 and TRBJ2-5, with TRBD1 as a possible D gene (6 bases). The CDR3 contains 14 residues. The V gene's germline CDR1 is MNHEY and CDR2 SMNVEV (reference sequence). Trimming shortened V by 2 bases and J by 3 bases, and 10 bases separated the two germline ends. The CDR3 nucleotides read TGTGCCAGCAGTTTAGCACAGGGTAAAGAGACCCAGTACTTC. Residues: CASSLAQGKETQYF.

The genes are TRBV12-3 or TRBV12-4 and TRBJ1-2, with 10 bases aligning to TRBD1. This CDR3 is 12 amino acids long. The ends lost 8 bases at V and 8 bases at J; junction bases unmatched: 5. CDR3 sequence reads: CASGTGVGGYTF. CDR3 in DNA: TGTGCCAGCGGGACAGGGGTGGGAGGCTACACCTTC.

This clone is medium-sized (0.01 to 0.1%) in the sample. V usage is TRBV11-2 and J usage is TRBJ2-1, with D perhaps matching TRBD1 (5 bases). The germline V gene encodes CDR1 SGHAT and CDR2 FQNNGV. The CDR3 loop spans 12 amino acids. V was clipped by 4 bases and J by 6 bases, with 7 bases between them. The DNA for the CDR3 is TGTGCCAGCAGCTCAGGGTTCAATGAGCAGTTCTTC. It yields the protein CASSSGFNEQFF.

The chain recombines TRBV19 with TRBJ1-3, with TRBD1 matching 9 bases. Germline CDR1 LNHDA, CDR2 SQIVND (reference sequence). The length of the CDR3 is 14 residues. The trim removed 7 bases at V and 2 bases at J, leaving 3 bases unmatched. This CDR3 reads CASIRQGAGNTIYF. The CDR3 bases are TGTGCCAGTATACGACAGGGGGCTGGAAACACCATATATTTT.

The chain couples TRBV5-6 to TRBJ2-3; 10 positions agree with TRBD2. CDR1 and CDR2 from the germline V gene are SGHDT and YYEEEE. The V and J ends lost 3 bases and 1 base, in that order; junction bases with no gene match: 2. CDR3 length: 15 residues. The CDR3 DNA reads as TGTGCCAGCAGCTCCGGACTAGCGGGCACAGATACGCAGTATTTT. It translates to CASSSGLAGTDTQYF.

The table lists this clone with a few counts. The V call is TRBV9, the J call TRBJ2-1, with D possibly matching TRBD2 (6 bases). The V end was cut by 0 bases, the J end by 3 bases, with 13 bases between. This CDR3 contains 16 residues. CDR1 and CDR2 from the germline V gene are SGDLS and YYNGEE. The CDR3 loop is CASSVGRGTGYNEQFF. The DNA for the CDR3 is TGTGCCAGCAGCGTAGGCCGCGGGACTGGCTACAATGAGCAGTTCTTC.

The CDR3 region has the DNA TGCGCCAGCAGCCTGTCCCGGGACAGGGACGCCAGGGAAAAACTGTTTTTT. Its translation is CASSLSRDRDAREKLFF. The chain recombines TRBV5-1 with TRBJ1-4, with 9 bases identical to TRBD1. Trimming cost V 4 bases and J 8 bases; bases outside gene matches: 15. Germline V lookup: CDR1 SGHRS, CDR2 YFSETQ. CDR3 size: 17 residues.

This chain connects TRBV29-1 to TRBJ2-5; possible D gene TRBD1, 5 bases. V was clipped by 5 bases and J by 2 bases, with 12 bases between them. CDR3 length: 13 residues. The V gene's germline CDR1 is SQVTM and CDR2 ANQGSEA. CDR3 in amino acids: CSVRQGAQETQYF. CDR3 nucleotide sequence: TGCAGCGTTCGTCAGGGCGCTCAAGAGACCCAGTACTTC.

This clone was seen at least ten times. The V gene is TRBV5-6, the J gene TRBJ2-7; 8 nucleotides agree with TRBD1. V lost 5 bases, J lost 3 bases, and 10 bases stayed unmatched. Germline assignment: CDR1 SGHDT and CDR2 YYEEEE. The length of the CDR3 is 15 residues. The CDR3 protein is CASSIRTGMYYEQYF. CDR3 bases: TGTGCCAGCAGTATAAGGACAGGGATGTACTACGAGCAGTACTTC.

The V gene is TRBV6-5, the J gene TRBJ1-2, with TRBD1 matching over 7 bases. The CDR3 consists of 13 residues. Germline lookup yields CDR1 MNHEY and CDR2 SVGAGI. V lost 5 bases to trimming and J lost 9 bases; unmatched junction nucleotides: 9. The CDR3 region has the DNA TGTGCCAGCAGTACCCCCGACAGGGCCCGCTACACCTTC. It translates to CASSTPDRARYTF.

This clone was seen once. The chain uses TRBV9 and TRBJ1-2; TRBD1 might be the D (5 bases). Germline CDR1 SGDLS, CDR2 YYNGEE. This CDR3 comprises 15 residues. V gave up 3 bases and J gave up 9 bases, with 21 bases separating them. The CDR3 nucleotides are TGTGCCAGCAGCGCCCGGGACTATGTCCGGCGAAGCTACACCTTC. Its protein is CASSARDYVRRSYTF.

The rearrangement links TRBV2 to TRBJ2-2, with 8 bases lining up with TRBD1. Germline V gene data show CDR1 as SNHLY and CDR2 as FYNNEI. V shed 11 bases, J shed 1 base, and the junction held 3 bases outside the gene matches. The CDR3 length is 13 residues. The CDR3 coding sequence is TGTGCCCGCGGGACAGGGAACACCGGGGAGCTGTTTTTT. Amino acid sequence: CARGTGNTGELFF.

The chain is built from TRBV7-8 and TRBJ1-3; 7 bases fit TRBD1. V shed 3 bases and J 0 bases; nucleotides not matched to a gene: 5. Germline CDR1 is SGHVS and CDR2 is FQNEAQ. This CDR3 comprises 16 residues. CDR3 residues: CASSFDRQGSGNTIYF. CDR3 bases: TGTGCCAGCAGCTTCGACAGACAGGGCTCTGGAAACACCATATATTTT.

The CDR3: CASIGWGLSNQPQHF. For the CDR3, the DNA is TGTGCCAGCATTGGTTGGGGGCTGAGCAATCAGCCCCAGCATTTT. The V and J genes are TRBV6-5 and TRBJ1-5; a possible D gene is TRBD1 (6 bases). V lost 7 bases and J lost 1, with 14 bases in between. CDR3 length: 15 amino acids. Looked up from germline, CDR1 is MNHEY and CDR2 is SVGAGI.